This T cell receptor (beta chain) was documented in a study of Graves' ophthalmopathy and Graves' hyperthyroidism. Amplifying from RNA transcripts, the study obtained TCR beta CDR3 regions. Amplification began with first-round RT-PCR using HTBI primers, then second-round multiplex PCR was performed. From the multiplex PCR reads, TCRdb called clonotypes with MiXCR, one entry per CDR3 protein. The repertoire has 580,000 or so distinct CDR3 sequences, under 45% of them found once; the top ten carry 3.5% to 5%. Turning to this clonotype: As yet, its antigen is unknown.

Study-level findings and limits: Progression of ophthalmopathy was predicted by the model with roughly 65% sensitivity and less than 85% specificity.

The hyperthyroidism patients, aged 18 to 65, had been newly diagnosed, with under 2 months' duration. As diagnostic evidence, clinical symptoms, serum thyroxine, TRAb, thyroid ultrasound and orbital computed tomography were relied upon. This CDR3 contains 14 residues. Germline assignment: CDR1 SGHRS and CDR2 YFSETQ. Between the trimmed V and J ends, which lost 0 bases and 5 bases, there was a span of 12 bases. Sequencing was done on a sample of peripheral blood or thyroid tissue (not recorded which). The source is an adult man with Graves' hyperthyroidism. This chain links TRBV5-1 with TRBJ2-7; D unresolved. CDR3 residues: CASSLGGVRDEQYF. The DNA of the CDR3 is TGCGCCAGCAGCTTGGGGGGTGTCCGGGACGAGCAGTACTTC.